Listed here is a single T cell receptor (beta chain). The sample is drawn from a study of blood T cell repertoires in COVID-19. Study summary: T cells, B-cell-depleted T cells, or PBMCs provided the cDNA or gDNA that served as material.

Germline CDR1 ENHRY, CDR2 SYGVKD. The CDR3 totals 14 residues. V gave up 6 bases and J gave up 0 bases, with 11 bases separating them. Generated by immunoSEQ multiplex PCR, the TCRdb table keeps only in-frame clones and is missing some. This sample carries about 47,000 clones, 82% of them seen once, and the ten largest clones take 14%. This clonotype was sampled from a human donor with acute or convalescent COVID-19. The donor label of this sample is uncertain. The chain employs TRBV10-3 and TRBJ1-2; D unclear. The source material was peripheral blood. The CDR3 protein is CAISQSGSNYGYTF. Here the CDR3 DNA reads TGTGCCATCAGCCAATCCGGTTCTAACTATGGCTACACCTTC.